The clone carrying this T cell receptor beta chain came up a few times. What it recognizes is unknown. The sample originates from a study of T cell responses to AZD1222 COVID-19 vaccine. Study-wide findings and caveats: The sample set comprised mostly white British donors with more females, and clonal diversity was possibly underestimated. After two AZD1222 doses, spike-specific TCR breadth and depth rose versus day 0.

Germline V gene lookup returns CDR1 LNHDA and CDR2 SQIVND (reference sequence). CDR3 length equals 15 residues. Trimming removed 6 bases at V and 5 bases at J, with 17 bases between. Using immunoSEQ multiplex PCR, the repertoire was profiled, and TCRdb retains in-frame clones only, with some absent. The table includes 150,000 to 200,000 clones, roughly 90% detected once. The sequence derives from an adult in good health. The starting material was peripheral blood, obtained on day 0 of AZD1222 vaccination. The chain couples TRBV19 to TRBJ1-5; possible D gene TRBD1, 6 bases. The CDR3 reads CASRQLNREDQPQHF. As DNA, the CDR3 is TGTGCCAGTAGACAACTTAACAGGGAGGATCAGCCCCAGCATTTT.